These T cell receptor beta chains were read from a single sample in a study of cytomegalovirus exposure and HLA in healthy donors. The repertoire was sequenced with immunoSEQ multiplex PCR; TCRdb's copy has only in-frame clones and lacks some. Among 90,000 to 120,000 clones listed, roughly four fifths were seen once. Sequences were obtained from PBMCs. Receptors originate from a man in his late teens or twenties in good health and CMV-seronegative. Both conserved end residues are part of each CDR3. D genes are given only for firm matches. Part of the rows lack a size; the others show once, few, many or a class for expanded clones.

J,size,D,V,CDR3,DNA
TRBJ1-4,few,-,TRBV6-5,CASSSSQGWEKLFF,TGTGCCAGCAGCTCCTCCCAGGGGTGGGAAAAACTGTTTTTT
TRBJ2-7,-,-,TRBV2,CASSVKQGVHEQYF,TGTGCCAGCAGTGTTAAACAGGGAGTCCACGAGCAGTACTTC
TRBJ1-6,-,-,TRBV7-2,CASSLGQGQSPLHF,TGTGCCAGCAGCTTAGGGCAGGGACAATCACCCCTCCACTTT
TRBJ1-1,-,-,TRBV7-3,CASSSSGGNTEAFF,TGTGCCAGCAGCTCTTCGGGAGGGAACACTGAAGCTTTCTTT
TRBJ2-3,-,-,TRBV6-1,CASSKGGDTDTQYF,TGTGCCAGCAGTAAGGGGGGGGACACAGATACGCAGTATTTT
TRBJ2-1,few,TRBD2,TRBV9,CASSVAGGANNEQFF,TGTGCCAGCAGCGTAGCCGGGGGGGCGAACAATGAGCAGTTCTTC
TRBJ2-5,-,TRBD2,TRBV7-9,CASSLGGGIETQYF,TGTGCCAGCAGCTTAGGGGGGGGAATTGAGACCCAGTACTTC
TRBJ2-7,few,TRBD2,TRBV9,CASSVGWEGEQYF,TGTGCCAGCAGCGTAGGGTGGGAGGGTGAGCAGTACTTC
TRBJ2-3,once,TRBD1,TRBV6-4,CASGTGGTDTQYF,TGTGCCAGCGGGACAGGGGGCACAGATACGCAGTATTTT
TRBJ1-1,-,TRBD1,TRBV6-1,CASKGGQGRNTEAFF,TGTGCCAGCAAAGGGGGACAGGGTCGGAACACTGAAGCTTTCTTT
TRBJ2-3,-,-,TRBV15,CATSDGGYDTQYF,TGTGCCACCAGCGATGGAGGGTACGATACGCAGTATTTT
TRBJ2-1,-,-,TRBV6-1,CASSEGMGLGTAKEGFF,TGTGCCAGCAGTGAGGGGATGGGGTTGGGAACCGCGAAGGAGGGGTTCTTC
TRBJ1-1,few,-,TRBV27,CASSLQGAGNTEAFF,TGTGCCAGCAGTTTACAAGGGGCAGGGAACACTGAAGCTTTCTTT
TRBJ2-5,-,TRBD2,TRBV2,CASSGGGKETQYF,TGTGCCAGCAGTGGGGGGGGGAAAGAGACCCAGTACTTC
TRBJ2-4,-,TRBD1,TRBV11-2,CASSLDRTGYTKNIQYF,TGTGCCAGCAGCTTAGATCGGACAGGGTATACCAAAAACATTCAGTACTTC
TRBJ1-2,-,TRBD1,TRBV18,CASSPDRDSHGYTF,TGTGCCAGCTCACCCGACCGGGACAGTCATGGCTACACCTTC
TRBJ2-3,-,TRBD1,TRBV6-1,CASRDRVRGDTQYF,TGTGCCAGCAGGGACAGGGTCCGTGGAGATACGCAGTATTTT
TRBJ2-1,-,TRBD2,TRBV7-2,CASSLDGGGSYNEQFF,TGTGCCAGCAGCTTAGACGGCGGGGGGTCCTACAATGAGCAGTTCTTC
TRBJ1-1,few,-,TRBV6-6,CASSHPRTDKNTEAFF,TGTGCCAGCAGCCACCCCCGGACAGATAAGAACACTGAAGCTTTCTTT
TRBJ2-7,-,-,TRBV6-5,CASSYSPPGVYEQYF,TGTGCCAGCAGTTACTCCCCGCCGGGGGTCTACGAGCAGTACTTC
TRBJ2-3,-,TRBD1,TRBV5-1,CASSLGTGGYADTQYF,TGCGCCAGCAGCTTGGGCACAGGGGGTTATGCAGATACGCAGTATTTT
TRBJ2-3,-,-,TRBV4-2,CASSQTSGTGADTQYF,TGTGCCAGCAGCCAAACCTCCGGGACGGGGGCAGATACGCAGTATTTT
TRBJ2-7,-,-,TRBV6-1,CASRTPGSEQYF,TGTGCCAGCAGGACTCCGGGGTCCGAGCAGTACTTC
TRBJ2-5,-,-,TRBV9,CASSVYGGRSETQYF,TGTGCCAGCAGCGTATACGGGGGACGGTCGGAGACCCAGTACTTC